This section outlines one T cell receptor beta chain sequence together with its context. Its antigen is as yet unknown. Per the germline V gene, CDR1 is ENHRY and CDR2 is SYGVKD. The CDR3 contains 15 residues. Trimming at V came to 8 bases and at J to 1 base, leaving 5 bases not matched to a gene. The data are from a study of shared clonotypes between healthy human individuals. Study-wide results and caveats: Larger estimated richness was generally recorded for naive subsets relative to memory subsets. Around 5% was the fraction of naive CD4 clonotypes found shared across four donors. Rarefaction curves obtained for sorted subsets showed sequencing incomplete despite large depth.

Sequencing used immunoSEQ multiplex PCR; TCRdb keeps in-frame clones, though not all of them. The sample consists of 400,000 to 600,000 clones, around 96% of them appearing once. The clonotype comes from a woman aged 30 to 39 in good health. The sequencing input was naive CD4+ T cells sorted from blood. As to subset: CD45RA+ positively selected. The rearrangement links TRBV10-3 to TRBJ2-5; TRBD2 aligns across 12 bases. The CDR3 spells CAIGRLAGVQETQYF. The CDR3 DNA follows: TGTGCCATCGGACGACTAGCGGGAGTCCAAGAGACCCAGTACTTC.